This TCR beta chain came from a study of blood T cell repertoires in COVID-19. At the level of the study: The United States, Italy and Spain supplied acute and convalescent COVID-19 samples.

Study processing details: Amplified reference gene primers provided the basis for estimating nucleated cell counts. Using immunoSEQ multiplex PCR, the repertoire was profiled, and TCRdb retains in-frame clones only, with some absent. The D gene and trimming were derived from the DNA, and the V and J assignments and clone size from that table. The data show fewer than 90,000 clones, with about four fifths seen just once and about 11% held by the top ten. Germline CDR1 is KGHDR and CDR2 is SFDVKD. Trimming removed 4 bases at V and 4 bases at J, with 13 bases between. This CDR3 is built from 16 residues.

The sequence derives from a human donor in a cohort sampled during active COVID-19. The V call is TRBV24-1, the J call TRBJ1-6, with a possible D match to TRBD1 (6 bases). Sequenced sample: peripheral blood. The CDR3 DNA is TGTGCCACCAGTGACCGAAGGACAGTTTATAATTCACCCCTCCACTTT. Its protein product is CATSDRRTVYNSPLHF.